This T cell receptor (beta chain) was recorded in a study of glioma-infiltrating T cells. Whole-study findings and limits: Non-neoplastic patients had below-expected tissue-blood divergence, while all gliomas exceeded expectation.

As regards this clonotype: Its specificity is unknown.

The V end was cut by 2 bases, the J end by 5 bases, with 22 bases between. The CDR3 sequence is 17 residues long. Germline-derived CDR1 and CDR2 are MDHEN and SYDVKM. Amplification of TCR alpha and beta CDR3 regions from RNA used iRepertoire nested multiplex PCR. One entry per CDR3 protein, called by TCRdb with MiXCR from the multiplex PCR reads. The sample lists a few hundred thousand distinct CDR3 sequences, roughly two fifths occurring once. Sequencing input: glioma tissue, nonneoplastic brain tissue, or PBMCs (not recorded which). This receptor was obtained from a human donor with low-grade glioma or glioblastoma, undergoing nonglioma brain surgery, or in good health (not recorded which). V usage is TRBV28 and J usage is TRBJ2-7; D is possibly TRBD2 (7 bases). CDR3 bases: TGTGCCAGCAGTTTAAGGGGGGGGGGCCCCCGGGACAACGAGCAGTACTTC. It translates to CASSLRGGGPRDNEQYF. The entire variable domain, with the rest obtained from reference TRBV28 and TRBJ2-7, is as follows: DVKVTQSSRYLVKRTGEKVFLECVQDMDHENMFWYRQDPGLGLRLIYFSYDVKMKEKGDIPEGYSVSREKKERFSLILESASTNQTSMYLCASSLRGGGPRDNEQYFGPGTRLTVT.